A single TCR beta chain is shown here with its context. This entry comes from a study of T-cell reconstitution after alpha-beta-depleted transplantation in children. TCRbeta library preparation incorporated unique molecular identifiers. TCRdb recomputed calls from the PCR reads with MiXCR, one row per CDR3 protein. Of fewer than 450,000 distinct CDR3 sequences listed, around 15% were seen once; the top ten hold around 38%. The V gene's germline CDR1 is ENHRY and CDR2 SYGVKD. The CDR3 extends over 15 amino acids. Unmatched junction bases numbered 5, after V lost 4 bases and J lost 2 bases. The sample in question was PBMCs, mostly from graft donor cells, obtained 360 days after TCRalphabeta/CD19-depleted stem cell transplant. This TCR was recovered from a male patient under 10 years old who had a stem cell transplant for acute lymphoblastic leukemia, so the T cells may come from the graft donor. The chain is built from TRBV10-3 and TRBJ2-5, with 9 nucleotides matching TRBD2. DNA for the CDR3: TGTGCCATCAGTGTGGGTAGCGGGAGACAAGAGACCCAGTACTTC. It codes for CAISVGSGRQETQYF.